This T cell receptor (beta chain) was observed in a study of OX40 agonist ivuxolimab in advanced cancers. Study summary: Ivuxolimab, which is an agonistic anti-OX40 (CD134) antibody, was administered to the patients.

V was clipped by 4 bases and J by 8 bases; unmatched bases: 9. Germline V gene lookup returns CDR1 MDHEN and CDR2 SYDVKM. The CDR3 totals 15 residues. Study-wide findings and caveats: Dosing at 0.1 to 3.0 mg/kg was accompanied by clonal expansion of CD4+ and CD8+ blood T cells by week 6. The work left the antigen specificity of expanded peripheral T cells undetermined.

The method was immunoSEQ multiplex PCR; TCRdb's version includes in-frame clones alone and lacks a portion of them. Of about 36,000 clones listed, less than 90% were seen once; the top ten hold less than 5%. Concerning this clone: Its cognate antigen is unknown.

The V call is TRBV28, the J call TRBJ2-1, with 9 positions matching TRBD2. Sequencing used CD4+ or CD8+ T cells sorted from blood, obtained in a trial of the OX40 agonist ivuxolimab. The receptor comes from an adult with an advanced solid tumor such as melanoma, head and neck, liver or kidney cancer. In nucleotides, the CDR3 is TGTGCCAGCAGTTCTAGCGGGAAGAAGGTAGATGAGCAGTTCTTC. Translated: CASSSSGKKVDEQFF.